This T cell receptor (beta chain) was found in a study of early T cells in non-severe SARS-CoV-2 infection. Whole-study context: Unpaired chains resulted from sequencing bulk RNA of unsorted whole blood. Whole-study results and caveats: Clonotype matching in VDJdb favored anti-spike CD8 responses and did not capture private and CD4 specificities.

Judged by abundance, this clonotype is medium-sized. The antigen is not known. Unique molecular identifier tags were affixed to discrete cDNA molecules. One entry per CDR3 protein, called by TCRdb with MiXCR from the 5' RACE reads. The data show around 44,000 distinct CDR3 sequences, over 7.5% seen once. Trimming cost V 4 bases and J 2 bases, with 14 bases left between them. The germline CDR1 and CDR2 sequences are SGDLS and YYNGEE. This CDR3 region has 15 residues. Source material: whole blood. The gene calls are TRBV9 and TRBJ2-3; D unclear. This clonotype was sampled from an adult who was a healthcare worker with PCR-confirmed SARS-CoV-2 infection or an uninfected control (not recorded which). This CDR3 is CASSLNAGNTDTQYF. CDR3 DNA: TGTGCCAGCAGCCTCAACGCCGGAAACACAGATACGCAGTATTTT.